This entry concerns a single TCR beta chain. No antigen is known for it. The data stem from a study of human T cells and chemical hapten exposure. Looking at the study overall: Patients' scalps got diphenylcyclopropenone weekly throughout the roughly 25-week study. Overall study results and limits: DPC sensitization did not alter TCRs above 1 in 1000 frequency. The study found that PT1 expanded TCR counts correlated positively with patch test score.

V was shortened by 1 base and J by 5 bases, with 1 base between the two germline ends. Germline V CDR1 and CDR2: DFQATT, SNEGSKA (reference sequence). This CDR3 has 10 amino acids. TCRdb re-called the RACE reads with MiXCR, one entry per CDR3 protein. The sample includes about 90,000 distinct CDR3 sequences, under 13% of them seen just once. Documented time point: patch test 3, about 24 weeks after DPC sensitization. Specified treatment: therapeutic diphenylcyclopropenone sensitization with weekly scalp DPC. The total RNA was obtained from whole blood that was not fractionated. This receptor was obtained from a woman in her 30s with alopecia areata. Some clones in this sample may be carry-over from other donors' samples. V gene TRBV20-1 combines with J gene TRBJ2-3; D is ambiguous. The sequenced sample was whole blood, obtained in connection with sensitization to the hapten diphenylcyclopropenone (DPC). This CDR3 reads CSARVDTQYF. The CDR3 region has the DNA TGCAGTGCTAGAGTAGATACGCAGTATTTT.